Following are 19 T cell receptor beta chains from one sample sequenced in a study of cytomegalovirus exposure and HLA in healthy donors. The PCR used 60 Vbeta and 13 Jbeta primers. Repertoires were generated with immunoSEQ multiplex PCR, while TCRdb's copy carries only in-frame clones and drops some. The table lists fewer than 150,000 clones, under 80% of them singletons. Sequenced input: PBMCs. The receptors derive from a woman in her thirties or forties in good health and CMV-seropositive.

CDR3 residues: CASSIPDRGRADTQYF. As DNA, the CDR3 is TGTGCCAGTAGTATTCCGGACAGGGGGAGGGCGGATACGCAGTATTTT. J is TRBJ2-3 and V is TRBV19; 10 bases align to TRBD1. Trimming took 3 bases from V and 6 from J; bases not matched to a gene: 9. The germline V gene has CDR1 LNHDA and CDR2 SQIVND (reference sequence). The CDR3 has 16 residues.

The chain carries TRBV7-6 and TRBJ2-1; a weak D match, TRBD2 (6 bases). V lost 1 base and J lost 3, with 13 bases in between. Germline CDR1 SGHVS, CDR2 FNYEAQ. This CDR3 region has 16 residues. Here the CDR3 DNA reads TGTGCCAGCAGCTTAGTGCCCCCGACTAGCTACAATGAGCAGTTCTTC. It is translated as CASSLVPPTSYNEQFF.

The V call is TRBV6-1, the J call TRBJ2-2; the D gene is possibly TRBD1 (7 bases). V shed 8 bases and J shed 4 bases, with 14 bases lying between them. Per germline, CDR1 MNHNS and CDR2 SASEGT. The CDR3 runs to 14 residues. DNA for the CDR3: TGTGCCAGCTCAGGGGGGTGGAGCACCGGGGAGCTGTTTTTT. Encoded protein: CASSGGWSTGELFF.

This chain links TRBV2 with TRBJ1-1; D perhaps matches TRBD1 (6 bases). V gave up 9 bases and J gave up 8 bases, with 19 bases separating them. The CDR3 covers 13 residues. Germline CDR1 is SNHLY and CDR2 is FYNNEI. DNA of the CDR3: TGTGCCAGATCAAAACAGGGTGAAAACGAAGCTTTCTTT. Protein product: CARSKQGENEAFF.

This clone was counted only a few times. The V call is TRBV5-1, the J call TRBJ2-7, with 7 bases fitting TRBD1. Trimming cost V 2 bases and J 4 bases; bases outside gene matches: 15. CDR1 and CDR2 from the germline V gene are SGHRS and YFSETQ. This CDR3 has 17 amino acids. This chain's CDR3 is CASSFNLESGGSYEQYF. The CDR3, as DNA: TGCGCCAGCAGCTTCAACCTTGAATCAGGGGGTTCGTACGAGCAGTACTTC.

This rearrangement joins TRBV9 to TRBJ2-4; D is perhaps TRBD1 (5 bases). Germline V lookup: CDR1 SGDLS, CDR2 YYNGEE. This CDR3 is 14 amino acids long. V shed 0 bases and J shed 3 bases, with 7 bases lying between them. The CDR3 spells CASSVDQGKNIQYF. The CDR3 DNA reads TGTGCCAGCAGCGTAGATCAGGGCAAAAACATTCAGTACTTC. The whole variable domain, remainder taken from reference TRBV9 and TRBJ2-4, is DSGVTQTPKHLITATGQRVTLRCSPRSGDLSVYWYQQSLDQGLQFLIQYYNGEERAKGNILERFSAQQFPDLHSELNLSSLELGDSALYFCASSVDQGKNIQYFGAGTRLSVL.

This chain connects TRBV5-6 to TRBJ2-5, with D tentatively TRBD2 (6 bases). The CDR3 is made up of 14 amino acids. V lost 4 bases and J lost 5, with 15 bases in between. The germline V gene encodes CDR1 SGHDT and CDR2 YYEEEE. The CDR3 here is CASSQGLTKETQYF. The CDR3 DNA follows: TGTGCCAGCAGCCAGGGACTGACTAAGGAGACCCAGTACTTC.

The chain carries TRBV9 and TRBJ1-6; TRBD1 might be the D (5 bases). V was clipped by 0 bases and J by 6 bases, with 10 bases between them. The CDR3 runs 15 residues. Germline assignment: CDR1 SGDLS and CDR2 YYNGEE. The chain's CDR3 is CASSVDSQANSPLHF. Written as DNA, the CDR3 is TGTGCCAGCAGCGTAGACTCACAGGCTAATTCACCCCTCCACTTT.

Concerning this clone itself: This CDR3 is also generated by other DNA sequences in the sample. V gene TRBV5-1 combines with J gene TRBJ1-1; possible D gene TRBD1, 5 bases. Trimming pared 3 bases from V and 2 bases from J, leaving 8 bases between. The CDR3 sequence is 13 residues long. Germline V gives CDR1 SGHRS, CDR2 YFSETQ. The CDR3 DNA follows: TGCGCCAGCAGCTCTACAGGAAACACTGAAGCTTTCTTT. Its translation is CASSSTGNTEAFF.

The DNA of the CDR3 is TGTGCCAGCAGCTTGGAAAGGGGCGGGAGTACCTACAATGAGCAGTTCTTC. The encoded protein is CASSLERGGSTYNEQFF. This chain joins TRBV5-4 and TRBJ2-1; 7 bases match TRBD2. Looked up from germline, CDR1 is SGHNT and CDR2 is YYREEE (reference sequence). Trimming at V came to 0 bases and at J to 2 bases, leaving 8 bases not matched to a gene. The CDR3 length is 17 residues.

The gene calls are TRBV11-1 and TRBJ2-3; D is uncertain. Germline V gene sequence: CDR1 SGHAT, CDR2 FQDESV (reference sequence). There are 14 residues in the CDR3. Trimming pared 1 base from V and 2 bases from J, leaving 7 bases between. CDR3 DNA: TGTGCCAGCAGCTTAGAAATAGCCACAGATACGCAGTATTTT. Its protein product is CASSLEIATDTQYF.

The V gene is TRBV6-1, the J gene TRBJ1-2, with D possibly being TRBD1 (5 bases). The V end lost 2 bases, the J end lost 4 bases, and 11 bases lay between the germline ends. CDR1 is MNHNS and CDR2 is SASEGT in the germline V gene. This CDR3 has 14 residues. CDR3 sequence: CASSEPGSPYGYTF. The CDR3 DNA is TGTGCCAGCAGTGAACCAGGGTCCCCCTATGGCTACACCTTC.

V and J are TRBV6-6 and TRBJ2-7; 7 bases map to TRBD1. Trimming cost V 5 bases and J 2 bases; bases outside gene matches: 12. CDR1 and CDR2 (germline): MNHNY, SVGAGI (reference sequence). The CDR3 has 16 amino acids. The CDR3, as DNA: TGTGCCAGCAGTCCCATCCGTCGACAGGGACCCTACGAGCAGTACTTC. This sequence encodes CASSPIRRQGPYEQYF.

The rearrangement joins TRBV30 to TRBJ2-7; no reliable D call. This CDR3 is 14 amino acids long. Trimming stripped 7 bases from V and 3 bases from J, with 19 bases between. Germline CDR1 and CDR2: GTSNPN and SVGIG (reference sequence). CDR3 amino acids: CAYRLPGDRYEQYF. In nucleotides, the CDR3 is TGTGCCTATCGCCTACCGGGTGACCGCTACGAGCAGTACTTC. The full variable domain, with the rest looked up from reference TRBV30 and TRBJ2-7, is SQTIHQWPATLVQPVGSPLSLECTVEGTSNPNLYWYRQAAGRGLQLLFYSVGIGQISSEVPQNLSASRPQDRQFILSSKKLLLSDSGFYLCAYRLPGDRYEQYFGPGTRLTVT.

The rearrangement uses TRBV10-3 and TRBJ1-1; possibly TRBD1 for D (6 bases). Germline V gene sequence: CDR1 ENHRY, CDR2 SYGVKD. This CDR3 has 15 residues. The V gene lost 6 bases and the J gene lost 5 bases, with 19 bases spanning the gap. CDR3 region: CAIRQQGGGITEAFF. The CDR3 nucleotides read TGTGCCATCAGGCAACAGGGTGGAGGTATTACTGAAGCTTTCTTT.

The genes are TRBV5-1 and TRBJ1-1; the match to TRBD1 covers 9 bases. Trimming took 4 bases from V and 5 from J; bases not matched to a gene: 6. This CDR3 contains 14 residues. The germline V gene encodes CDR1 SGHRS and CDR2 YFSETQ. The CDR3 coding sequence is TGCGCCAGCAGCCAAACAGGGGGCACGACTGAAGCTTTCTTT. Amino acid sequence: CASSQTGGTTEAFF.

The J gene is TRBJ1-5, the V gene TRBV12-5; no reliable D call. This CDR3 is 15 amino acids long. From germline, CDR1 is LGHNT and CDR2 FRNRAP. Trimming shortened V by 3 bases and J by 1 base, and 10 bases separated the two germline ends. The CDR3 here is CASGFGLLSNQPQHF. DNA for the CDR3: TGTGCTAGTGGTTTTGGACTTTTGAGCAATCAGCCCCAGCATTTT.

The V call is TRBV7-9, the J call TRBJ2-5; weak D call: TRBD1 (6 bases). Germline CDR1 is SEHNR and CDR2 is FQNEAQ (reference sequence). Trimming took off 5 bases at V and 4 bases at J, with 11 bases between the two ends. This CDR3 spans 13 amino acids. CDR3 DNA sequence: TGTGCCAGCAGCCCACGACAGGCAGAGACCCAGTACTTC. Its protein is CASSPRQAETQYF.

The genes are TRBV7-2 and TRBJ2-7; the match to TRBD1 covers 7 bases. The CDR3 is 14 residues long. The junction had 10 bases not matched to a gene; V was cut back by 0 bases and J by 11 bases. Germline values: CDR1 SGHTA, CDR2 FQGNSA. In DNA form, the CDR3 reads TGTGCCAGCAGCTTAGCAGGGAACCCCCAGGGGGAGTACTTC. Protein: CASSLAGNPQGEYF.